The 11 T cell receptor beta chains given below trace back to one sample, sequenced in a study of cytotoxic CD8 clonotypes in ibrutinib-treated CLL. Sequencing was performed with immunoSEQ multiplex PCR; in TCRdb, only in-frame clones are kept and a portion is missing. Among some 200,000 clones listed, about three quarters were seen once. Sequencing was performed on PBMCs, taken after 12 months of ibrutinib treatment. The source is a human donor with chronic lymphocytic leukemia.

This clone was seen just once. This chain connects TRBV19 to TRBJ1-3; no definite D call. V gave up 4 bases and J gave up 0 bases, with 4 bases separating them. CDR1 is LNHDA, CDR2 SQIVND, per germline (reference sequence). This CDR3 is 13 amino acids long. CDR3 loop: CASSTDSGNTIYF. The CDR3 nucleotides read TGTGCCAGTAGTACCGACTCTGGAAACACCATATATTTT.

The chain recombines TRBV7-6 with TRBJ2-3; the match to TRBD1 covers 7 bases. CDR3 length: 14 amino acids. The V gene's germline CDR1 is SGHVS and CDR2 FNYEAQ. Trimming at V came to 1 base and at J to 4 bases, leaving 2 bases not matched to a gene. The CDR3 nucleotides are TGTGCCAGCAGCTTAGTAGGGGGCGCAGATACGCAGTATTTT. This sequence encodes CASSLVGGADTQYF.

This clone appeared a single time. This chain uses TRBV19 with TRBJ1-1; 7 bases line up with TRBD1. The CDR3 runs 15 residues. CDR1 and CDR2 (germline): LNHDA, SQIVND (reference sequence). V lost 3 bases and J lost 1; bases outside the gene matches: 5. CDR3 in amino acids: CASSMPGQWNTEAFF. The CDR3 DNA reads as TGTGCCAGTAGTATGCCGGGACAGTGGAACACTGAAGCTTTCTTT.

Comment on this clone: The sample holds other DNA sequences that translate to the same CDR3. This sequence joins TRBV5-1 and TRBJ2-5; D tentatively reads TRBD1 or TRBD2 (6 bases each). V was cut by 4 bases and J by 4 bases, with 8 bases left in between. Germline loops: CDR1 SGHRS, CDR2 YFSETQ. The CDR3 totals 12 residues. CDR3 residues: CASSGGLETQYF. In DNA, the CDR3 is TGCGCCAGCAGCGGGGGGCTAGAGACCCAGTACTTC.

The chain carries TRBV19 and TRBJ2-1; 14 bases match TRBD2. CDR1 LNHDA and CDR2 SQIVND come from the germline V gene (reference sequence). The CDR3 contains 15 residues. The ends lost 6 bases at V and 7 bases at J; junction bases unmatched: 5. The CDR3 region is CASRVTSGRGNEQFF. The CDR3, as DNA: TGTGCCAGTAGGGTGACTAGCGGGAGGGGGAATGAGCAGTTCTTC.

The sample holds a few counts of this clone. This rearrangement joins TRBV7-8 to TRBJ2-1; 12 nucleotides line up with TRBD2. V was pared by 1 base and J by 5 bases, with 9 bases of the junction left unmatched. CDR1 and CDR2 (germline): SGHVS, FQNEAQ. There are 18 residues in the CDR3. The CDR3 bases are TGTGCCAGCAGCTTAGATGTGACTAGCGGGGGCCTTAACAATGAGCAGTTCTTC. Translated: CASSLDVTSGGLNNEQFF. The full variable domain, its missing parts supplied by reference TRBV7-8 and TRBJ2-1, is GAGVSQSPRYKVAKRGQDVALRCDPISGHVSLFWYQQALGQGPEFLTYFQNEAQLDKSGLPSDRFFAERPEGSVSTLKIQRTQQEDSAVYLCASSLDVTSGGLNNEQFFGPGTRLTVL.

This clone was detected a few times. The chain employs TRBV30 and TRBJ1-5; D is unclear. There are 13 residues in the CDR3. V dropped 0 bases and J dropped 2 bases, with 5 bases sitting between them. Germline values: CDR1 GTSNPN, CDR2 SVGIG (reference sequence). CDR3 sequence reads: CAWSVNGNQPQHF. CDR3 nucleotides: TGTGCCTGGAGTGTAAACGGCAATCAGCCCCAGCATTTT.

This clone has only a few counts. In DNA, the CDR3 is TGTGCCTGGAGTCGCGCGGGGGGCTCCTACAATGAGCAGTTCTTC. The encoded protein is CAWSRAGGSYNEQFF. The chain recombines TRBV30 with TRBJ2-1, with 8 nucleotides matching TRBD2. V trimming: 2 bases; J trimming: 0 bases; junction bases outside the gene matches: 3. This CDR3 is built from 15 residues. Germline CDR1 reads GTSNPN; CDR2 reads SVGIG (reference sequence).

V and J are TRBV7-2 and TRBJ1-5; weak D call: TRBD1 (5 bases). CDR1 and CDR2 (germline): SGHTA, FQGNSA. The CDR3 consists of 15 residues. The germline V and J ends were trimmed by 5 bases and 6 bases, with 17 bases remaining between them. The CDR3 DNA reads TGTGCCAGCAGCCGAAGGGGTGCGGGGGGTCAGCCCCAGCATTTT. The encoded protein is CASSRRGAGGQPQHF. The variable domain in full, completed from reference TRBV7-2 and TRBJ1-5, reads GAGVSQSPSNKVTEKGKDVELRCDPISGHTALYWYRQSLGQGLEFLIYFQGNSAPDKSGLPSDRFSAERTGGSVSTLTIQRTQQEDSAVYLCASSRRGAGGQPQHFGDGTRLSIL.

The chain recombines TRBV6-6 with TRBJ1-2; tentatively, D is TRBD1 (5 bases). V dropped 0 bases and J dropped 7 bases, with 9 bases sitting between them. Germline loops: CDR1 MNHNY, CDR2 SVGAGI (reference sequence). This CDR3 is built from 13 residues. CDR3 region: CASSYSRQGGYTF. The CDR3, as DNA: TGTGCCAGCAGTTACTCGAGGCAGGGTGGCTACACCTTC.

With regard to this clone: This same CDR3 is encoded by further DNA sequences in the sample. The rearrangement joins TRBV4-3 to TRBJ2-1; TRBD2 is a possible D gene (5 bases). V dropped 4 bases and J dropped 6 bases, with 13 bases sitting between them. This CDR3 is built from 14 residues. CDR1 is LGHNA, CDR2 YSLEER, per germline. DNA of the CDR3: TGCGCCAGCAGCCCCGGTCTAGCCGGCAATGAGCAGTTCTTC. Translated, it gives CASSPGLAGNEQFF.